This T cell receptor (beta chain) was sequenced for a study of response to subunit inactivated influenza vaccine (dated 2018 in TCRdb). Regarding the research as a whole: Deep quantitative profiling of the T cell receptor repertoire was used in the study to follow responses to a trivalent subunit inactivated influenza vaccine.

The study at large found these results: The authors proposed that each seasonal influenza vaccination may bring in only a limited number of new T cells.

Of note for this clonotype: Its antigen is not yet known. Base qualities were left out, and no much larger clone turns up one base away.

Library creation used RT-PCR. The sequencer was an Illumina HiSeq 2500. TCRdb redid the processing of the public reads, applying fastp at Q25 and MiXCR, and retained in-frame beta chains. Each record represents a unique CDR3 protein, reported with the most common genes and DNA among its rows. Counted in this sample were approximately 520,000 distinct CDR3 sequences; less than 30% of them appeared once. Of the sample, around 1.8% is held by the ten largest clones. The material was CD4+ T cells sorted from PBMCs, obtained about 5 days after vaccination. The source is a man aged 50 to 59 who received an inactivated influenza vaccine. Donor details come from another sample of the same person, matched by shared clones.

For the CDR3, the sequence is CASSPSSGRGLAAGDRTGELFF. At the DNA level, the sequence is TGTGCCAGCAGTCCTAGTTCCGGGAGGGGACTAGCGGCAGGGGATCGCACCGGGGAGCTGTTTTTT. This receptor chain uses TRBV6-4 and TRBJ2-2; 11 bases in the middle match TRBD2. The germline V end is reduced by 5 bases and the J end by 4 bases; junction bases left unmatched: 24. Taken from cysteine to phenylalanine, the CDR3 has 22 residues. The kept DNA is CDR3 alone, 66 bases in frame from the first base. According to the germline V gene, CDR1 reads MRHNA and CDR2 reads SNTAGT.